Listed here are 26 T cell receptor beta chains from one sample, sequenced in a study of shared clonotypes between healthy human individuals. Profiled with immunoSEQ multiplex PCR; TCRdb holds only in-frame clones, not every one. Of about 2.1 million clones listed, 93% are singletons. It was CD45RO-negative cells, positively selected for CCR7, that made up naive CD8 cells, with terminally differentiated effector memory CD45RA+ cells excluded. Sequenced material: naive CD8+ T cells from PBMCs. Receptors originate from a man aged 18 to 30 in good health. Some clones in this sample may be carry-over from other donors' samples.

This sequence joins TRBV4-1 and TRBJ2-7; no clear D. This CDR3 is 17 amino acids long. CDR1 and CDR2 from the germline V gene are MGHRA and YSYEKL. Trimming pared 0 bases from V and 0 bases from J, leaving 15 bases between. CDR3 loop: CASSQDESAESSYEQYF. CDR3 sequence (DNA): TGCGCCAGCAGCCAAGATGAAAGCGCCGAGTCCTCCTACGAGCAGTACTTC.

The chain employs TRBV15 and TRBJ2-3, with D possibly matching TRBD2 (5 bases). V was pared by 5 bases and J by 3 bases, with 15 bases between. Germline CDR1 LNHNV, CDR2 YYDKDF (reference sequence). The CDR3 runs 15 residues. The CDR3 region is CATSPRGSETDTQYF. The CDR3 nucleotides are TGTGCCACCAGCCCTCGAGGTAGCGAAACAGATACGCAGTATTTT.

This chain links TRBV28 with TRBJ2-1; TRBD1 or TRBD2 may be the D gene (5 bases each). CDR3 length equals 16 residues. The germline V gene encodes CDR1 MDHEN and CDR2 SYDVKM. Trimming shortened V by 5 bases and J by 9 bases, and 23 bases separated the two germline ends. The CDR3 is CASSLLGLGVNTEQFF. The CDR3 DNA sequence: TGTGCCAGCAGTCTACTAGGTCTGGGGGTAAATACTGAGCAGTTCTTC.

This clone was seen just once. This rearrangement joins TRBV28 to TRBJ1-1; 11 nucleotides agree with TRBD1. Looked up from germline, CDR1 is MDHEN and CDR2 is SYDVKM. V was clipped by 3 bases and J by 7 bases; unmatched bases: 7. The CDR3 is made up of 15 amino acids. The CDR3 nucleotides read TGTGCCAGCAGTTTGCCGGGACAGGGGGTGAGTGAAGCTTTCTTT. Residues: CASSLPGQGVSEAFF.

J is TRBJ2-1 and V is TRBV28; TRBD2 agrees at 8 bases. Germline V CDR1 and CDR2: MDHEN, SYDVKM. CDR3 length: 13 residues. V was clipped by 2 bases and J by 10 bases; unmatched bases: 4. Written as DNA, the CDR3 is TGTGCCAGCAGTTTAGGAACTAGCGGAGAGCAGTTCTTC. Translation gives CASSLGTSGEQFF. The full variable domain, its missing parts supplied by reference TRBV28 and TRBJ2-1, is DVKVTQSSRYLVKRTGEKVFLECVQDMDHENMFWYRQDPGLGLRLIYFSYDVKMKEKGDIPEGYSVSREKKERFSLILESASTNQTSMYLCASSLGTSGEQFFGPGTRLTVL.

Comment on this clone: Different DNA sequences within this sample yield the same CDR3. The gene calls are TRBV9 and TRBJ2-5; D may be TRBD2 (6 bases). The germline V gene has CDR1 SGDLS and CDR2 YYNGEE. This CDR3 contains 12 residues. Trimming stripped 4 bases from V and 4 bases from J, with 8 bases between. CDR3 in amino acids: CASSSGGETQYF. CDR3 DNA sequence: TGTGCCAGCAGCTCCGGGGGAGAGACCCAGTACTTC.

The CDR3 DNA reads TGCGCCAGCAGCTTGGAGCGAGGACAGGGCTACGAGCAGTACTTC. Encoded protein: CASSLERGQGYEQYF. The gene calls are TRBV5-1 and TRBJ2-7; TRBD1 aligns across 8 bases. V lost 0 bases, J lost 3 bases, and 5 bases stayed unmatched. Germline-derived CDR1 and CDR2 are SGHRS and YFSETQ. The CDR3 runs to 15 residues.

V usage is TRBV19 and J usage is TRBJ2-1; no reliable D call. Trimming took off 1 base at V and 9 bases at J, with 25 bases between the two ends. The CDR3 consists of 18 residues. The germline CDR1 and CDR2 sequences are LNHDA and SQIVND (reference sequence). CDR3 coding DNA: TGTGCCAGTAGTATAGTGGGATCGGGTTCCGCCCCATCGAGTGAGCAGTTCTTC. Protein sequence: CASSIVGSGSAPSSEQFF.

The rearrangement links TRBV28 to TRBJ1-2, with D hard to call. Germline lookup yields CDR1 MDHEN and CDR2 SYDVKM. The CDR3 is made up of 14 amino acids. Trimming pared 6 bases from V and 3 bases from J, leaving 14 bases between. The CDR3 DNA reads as TGTGCCAGCAGCCTTAGCCGGAGGGACTATGGCTACACCTTC. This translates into CASSLSRRDYGYTF.

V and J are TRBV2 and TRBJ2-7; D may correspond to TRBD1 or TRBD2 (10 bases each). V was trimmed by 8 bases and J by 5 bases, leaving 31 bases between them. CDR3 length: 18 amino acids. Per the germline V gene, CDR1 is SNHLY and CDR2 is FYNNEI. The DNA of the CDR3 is TGTGCCAGCTTTGGGACAGGGGCTTCACTAGCGGGACGGAACGAGCAGTACTTC. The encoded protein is CASFGTGASLAGRNEQYF.

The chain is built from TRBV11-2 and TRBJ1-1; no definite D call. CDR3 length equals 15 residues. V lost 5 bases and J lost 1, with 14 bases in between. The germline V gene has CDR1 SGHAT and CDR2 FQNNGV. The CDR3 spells CASSRGSQPNTEAFF. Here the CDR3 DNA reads TGTGCCAGCAGCCGAGGTTCTCAACCGAACACTGAAGCTTTCTTT.

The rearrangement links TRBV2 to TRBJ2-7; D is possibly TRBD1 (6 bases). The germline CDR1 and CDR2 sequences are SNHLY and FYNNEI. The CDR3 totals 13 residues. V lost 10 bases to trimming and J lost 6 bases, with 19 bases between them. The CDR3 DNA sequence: TGTGCCACCTACGACAGGTTATCCGGCGAGCAGTACTTC. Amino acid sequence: CATYDRLSGEQYF. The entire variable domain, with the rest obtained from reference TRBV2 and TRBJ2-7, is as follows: EPEVTQTPSHQVTQMGQEVILRCVPISNHLYFYWYRQILGQKVEFLVSFYNNEISEKSEIFDDQFSVERPDGSNFTLKIRSTKLEDSAMYFCATYDRLSGEQYFGPGTRLTVT.

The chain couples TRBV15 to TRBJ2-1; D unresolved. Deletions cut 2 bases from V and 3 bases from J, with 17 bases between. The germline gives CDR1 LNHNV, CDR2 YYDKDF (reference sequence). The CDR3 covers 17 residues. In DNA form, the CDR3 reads TGTGCCACCAGCAGAACCAGGCCCCCTAAAATCTACAATGAGCAGTTCTTC. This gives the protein CATSRTRPPKIYNEQFF.

In DNA, the CDR3 is TGTGCCAGCAGCCTCGGGACTAGCGGGGGGACAAGGGATACGCAGTATTTT. Amino acid sequence: CASSLGTSGGTRDTQYF. This chain connects TRBV7-6 to TRBJ2-3; TRBD2 matches at 15 bases. V was pared by 5 bases and J by 6 bases, with 9 bases of the junction left unmatched. The V gene's germline CDR1 is SGHVS and CDR2 FNYEAQ. The CDR3 is 17 residues long.

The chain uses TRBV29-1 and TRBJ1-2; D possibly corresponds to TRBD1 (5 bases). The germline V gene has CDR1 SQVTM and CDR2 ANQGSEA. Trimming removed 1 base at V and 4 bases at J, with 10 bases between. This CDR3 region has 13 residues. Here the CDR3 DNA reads TGCAGCGTTGAAGGGGGCTACGGCTATGGCTACACCTTC. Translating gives CSVEGGYGYGYTF.

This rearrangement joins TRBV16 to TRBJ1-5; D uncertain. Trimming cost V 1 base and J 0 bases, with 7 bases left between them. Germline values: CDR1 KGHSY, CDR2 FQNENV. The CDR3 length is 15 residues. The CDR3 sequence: CASSQYLLSNQPQHF. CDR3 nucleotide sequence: TGTGCCAGCAGCCAATACCTACTTAGCAATCAGCCCCAGCATTTT.

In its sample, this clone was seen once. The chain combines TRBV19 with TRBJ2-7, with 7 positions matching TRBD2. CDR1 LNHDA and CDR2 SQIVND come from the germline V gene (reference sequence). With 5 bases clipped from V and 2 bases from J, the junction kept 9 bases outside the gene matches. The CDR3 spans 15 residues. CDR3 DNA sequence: TGTGCCAGTAGTCCCTTCGCGAGCGGGACCTACGAGCAGTACTTC. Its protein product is CASSPFASGTYEQYF.

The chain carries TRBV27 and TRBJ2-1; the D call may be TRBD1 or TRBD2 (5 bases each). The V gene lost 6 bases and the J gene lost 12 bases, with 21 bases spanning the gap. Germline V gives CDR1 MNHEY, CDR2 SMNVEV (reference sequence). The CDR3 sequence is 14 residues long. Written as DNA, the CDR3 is TGTGCCAGCAGCGAAACGGGACCGCGTCCCGGGCAGTTCTTC. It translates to CASSETGPRPGQFF.

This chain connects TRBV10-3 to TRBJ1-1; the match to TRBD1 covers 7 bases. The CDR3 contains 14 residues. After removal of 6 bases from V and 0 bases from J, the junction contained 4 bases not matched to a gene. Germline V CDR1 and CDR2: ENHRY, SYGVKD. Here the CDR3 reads CAIREDRLNTEAFF. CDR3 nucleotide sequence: TGTGCCATCAGGGAGGACAGGCTGAACACTGAAGCTTTCTTT.

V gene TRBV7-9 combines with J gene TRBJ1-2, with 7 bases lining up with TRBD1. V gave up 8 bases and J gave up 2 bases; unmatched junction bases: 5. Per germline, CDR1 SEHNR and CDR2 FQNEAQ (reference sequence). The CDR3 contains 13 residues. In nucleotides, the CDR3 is TGTGCCAGCCTAACGGACAGGAACTATGGCTACACCTTC. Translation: CASLTDRNYGYTF.

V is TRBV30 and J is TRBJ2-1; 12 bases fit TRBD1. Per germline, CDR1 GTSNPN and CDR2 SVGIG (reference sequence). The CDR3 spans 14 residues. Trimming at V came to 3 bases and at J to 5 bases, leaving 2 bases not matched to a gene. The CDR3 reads CAWSRDRGHNEQFF. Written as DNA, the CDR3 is TGTGCCTGGAGCCGGGACAGGGGGCACAATGAGCAGTTCTTC.

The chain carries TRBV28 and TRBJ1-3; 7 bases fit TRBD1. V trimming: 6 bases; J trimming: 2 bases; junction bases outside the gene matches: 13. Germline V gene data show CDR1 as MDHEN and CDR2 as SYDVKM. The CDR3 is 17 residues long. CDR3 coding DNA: TGTGCCAGCAGACGTTGGGGGGCAGGGGGTACTGGAAACACCATATATTTT. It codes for CASRRWGAGGTGNTIYF.

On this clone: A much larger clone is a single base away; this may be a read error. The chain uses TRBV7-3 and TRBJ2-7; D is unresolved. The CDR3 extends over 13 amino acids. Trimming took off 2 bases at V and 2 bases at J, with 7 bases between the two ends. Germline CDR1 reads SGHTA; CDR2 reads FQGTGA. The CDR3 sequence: CASSLGKAYEQYF. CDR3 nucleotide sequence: TGTGCCAGCAGCTTAGGGAAGGCCTACGAGCAGTACTTC.

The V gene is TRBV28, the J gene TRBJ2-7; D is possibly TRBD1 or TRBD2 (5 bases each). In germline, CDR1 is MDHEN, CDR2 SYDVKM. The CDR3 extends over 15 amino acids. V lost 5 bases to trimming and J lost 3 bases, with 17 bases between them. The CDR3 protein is CASSPGPGTSYEQYF. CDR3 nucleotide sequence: TGTGCCAGCAGTCCCGGGCCCGGGACGAGCTACGAGCAGTACTTC.

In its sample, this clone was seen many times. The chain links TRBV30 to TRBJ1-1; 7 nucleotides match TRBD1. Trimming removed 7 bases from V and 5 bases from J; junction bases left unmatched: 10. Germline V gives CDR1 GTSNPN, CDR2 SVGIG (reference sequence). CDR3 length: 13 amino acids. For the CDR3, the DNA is TGTGCCTCCGCAGGGGGGGAATGGACTGAAGCTTTCTTT. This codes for CASAGGEWTEAFF.

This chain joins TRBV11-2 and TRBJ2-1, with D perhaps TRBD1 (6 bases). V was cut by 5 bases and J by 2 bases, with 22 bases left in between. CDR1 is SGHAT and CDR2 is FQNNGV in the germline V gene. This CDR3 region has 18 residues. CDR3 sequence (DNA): TGTGCCAGCAGCCGAAAGGGTAACAGGGAAGGCCCCTACAATGAGCAGTTCTTC. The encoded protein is CASSRKGNREGPYNEQFF.